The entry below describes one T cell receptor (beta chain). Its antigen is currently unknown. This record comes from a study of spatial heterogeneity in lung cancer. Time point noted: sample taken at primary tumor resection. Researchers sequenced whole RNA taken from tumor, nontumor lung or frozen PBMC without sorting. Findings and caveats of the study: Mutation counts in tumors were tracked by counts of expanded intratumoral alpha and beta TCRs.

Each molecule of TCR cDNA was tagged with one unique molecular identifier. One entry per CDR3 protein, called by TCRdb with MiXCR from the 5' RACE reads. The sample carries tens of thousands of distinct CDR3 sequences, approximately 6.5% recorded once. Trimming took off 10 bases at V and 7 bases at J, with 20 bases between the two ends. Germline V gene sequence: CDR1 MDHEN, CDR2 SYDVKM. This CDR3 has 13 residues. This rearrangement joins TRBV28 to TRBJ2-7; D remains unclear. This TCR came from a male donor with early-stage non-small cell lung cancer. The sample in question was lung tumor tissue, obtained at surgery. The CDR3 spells CATLGTTLLEQYF. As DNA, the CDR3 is TGTGCCACCCTCGGCACCACTCTTTTAGAGCAGTACTTC.